This is a list of T cell receptor beta chains from one sample in a study of blood T cell repertoires in COVID-19. Generated by immunoSEQ multiplex PCR, the TCRdb table keeps only in-frame clones and is missing some. Seen here are roughly 670,000 clones, about 87% observed once, and the top ten hold under 0.3%. Material for sequencing was peripheral blood. The receptors here all came from a woman between 18 and 29 years old with acute or convalescent COVID-19. Both conserved end residues are part of each CDR3. Fields, in order: V gene, J gene, clone size, CDR3 protein. Clone size appears in some rows only: once, few, many, or a class for an expanded clone.

TRBV21-1	TRBJ1-2	.	CASKKDRAYGYTF
TRBV6-6	TRBJ1-1	.	CAIRVAEVNTEAFF
TRBV19	TRBJ2-2	many	CASRKTGIGELFF
TRBV9	TRBJ1-6	.	CASSVEGDRDSPLHF
TRBV30	TRBJ2-1	.	CAWSTTGYNEQFF
TRBV5-5	TRBJ2-2	.	CASSLGSGNTGELFF
TRBV2	TRBJ2-2	.	CASRGQFPGELFF
TRBV4-3	TRBJ2-7	.	CASSQDDRAYEQYF
TRBV3-1/TRBV3-2	TRBJ2-3	once	CASSRGISSGPRVDTQYF
TRBV5-1	TRBJ1-1	.	CASSLGRGTEAFF
TRBV9	TRBJ1-3	.	CASSVGAEEDHTIYF
TRBV11-1	TRBJ1-4	.	CASSHPGQGTNEKLFF
TRBV5-1	TRBJ1-6	.	CASSKRQGDSPLHF
TRBV15	TRBJ1-1	.	CATSRGYAGTTEAFF
TRBV7-2	TRBJ2-1	.	CASSRLASVGYNEQFF
TRBV27	TRBJ1-5	.	CASSPGTGYSNQPQHF
TRBV6-5	TRBJ1-6	.	CASSLTDSYNSPLHF
TRBV9	TRBJ2-5	.	CASSAGTAQETQYF
TRBV27	TRBJ1-5	.	CASSPMGGSNQPQHF
TRBV30	TRBJ2-3	.	CAWRRRTSWATDTQYF
TRBV4-2	TRBJ1-2	.	CASSQDEGTGNYGYTF
TRBV5-4	TRBJ2-7	.	CASSPGTGDYEQYF
TRBV2	TRBJ1-5	.	CASSAGGGSNQPQHF
TRBV2	TRBJ1-4	.	CAAGSPALHATNEKLFF